This T cell receptor beta chain came from a study of T cell responses to AZD1222 COVID-19 vaccine. V dropped 1 base and J dropped 4 bases, with 7 bases sitting between them. This CDR3 is 13 amino acids long. Sequencing was performed with immunoSEQ multiplex PCR; in TCRdb, only in-frame clones are kept and a portion is missing. This table has some 86,000 clones, 90% appearing once. This clone appeared a few times. The clonotype was recovered from an adult who received the AZD1222 COVID-19 vaccine. The gene calls are TRBV12-3 or TRBV12-4 and TRBJ1-2; D call uncertain. The sample here was peripheral blood, taken 28 days after the second AZD1222 dose. Here the CDR3 reads CASSLGQRYGYTF. CDR3 coding DNA: TGTGCCAGCAGTTTAGGGCAGCGCTATGGCTACACCTTC.